A single count supports the clone carrying this T cell receptor beta chain. The antigen is undetermined. A second PCR, run for roughly 6 to 11 cycles, used a sample-barcoded 5' primer plus a J-beta primer mix. TCRdb ran MiXCR on the 5' RACE reads and lists one entry per CDR3 protein. The profile shows approximately 760,000 distinct CDR3 sequences, 25% of them singletons. The sample is drawn from a study of blood T cells in healthy people across ages. Study conclusions and caveats: A roughly linear age-dependent decrease characterized TCR beta diversity per million T cells.

The V and J ends lost 6 bases and 3 bases respectively, with 16 bases between them. In germline, CDR1 is SGHDT, CDR2 YYEEEE. This CDR3 is built from 14 residues. The data were also submitted as part of a second study, on T cells of mothers and their children.

The sample taken for sequencing was blood. This receptor was obtained from a boy younger than 18 in good health. The chain couples TRBV5-6 to TRBJ2-7; no clear D. For the CDR3, the DNA is TGTGCCAGCAACTCGGGTGGTAGCAACTACGAGCAGTACTTC. Its translation: CASNSGGSNYEQYF.